This is a list of T cell receptor beta chains from one sample in a study of breast tumors, draining lymph nodes, adjacent tissues. TCRdb re-derived calls from the multiplex PCR reads in MiXCR, one entry per CDR3 protein. The sample comprises some 120,000 distinct CDR3 sequences, over 20% of which are singletons, and over 2% rests with the top ten. The specimen sequenced was axillary lymph node tissue. The receptors here all came from a female donor with breast cancer. Some clones in this sample may be carry-over from other donors' samples. The conserved cysteine and the conserved F or W are not part of the CDR3 here.

J | V | CDR3
TRBJ2-4 | TRBV6-1 | ASSEQWGRTGNIQY
TRBJ2-3 | TRBV27 | ASRGLAGDTQY
TRBJ2-3 | TRBV9 | ASSVGGTITDTQY
TRBJ2-1 | TRBV10-3 | AISDRTINSYNEQF
TRBJ2-1 | TRBV20-1 | SATPLGVTGGPYNEQF
TRBJ1-4 | TRBV24-1 | ATSDSDREHEKLF
TRBJ1-2 | TRBV28 | ASNQGTLFGYT
TRBJ2-7 | TRBV4-1 | ASSQGVWTGAYEQY
TRBJ2-3 | TRBV7-2 | ASSLDPPTSGRTQDTQY
TRBJ2-1 | TRBV7-3 | ASSLGSVSYNEQF
TRBJ1-6 | TRBV19 | ASSLSTGINSPLH